Listed below are T cell receptor beta chains from one sample, sequenced in a study of vaccination and CD4 T cells after COVID-19. In TCRdb, the PCR reads were re-called with MiXCR into one record per CDR3 protein. Counted here are around 12,000 distinct CDR3 sequences, 30% to 35% occurring once; the ten biggest clones make up more than 30%. These receptors lack a known antigen. This specimen consisted of CD4+ T cells from blood, cultured in vitro, obtained before SARS-CoV-2 vaccination. Every receptor here comes from a human donor who received a COVID-19 vaccine. Both conserved end residues are part of each CDR3.

V gene	J gene	CDR3 length	CDR3 protein
TRBV7-2	TRBJ2-7	12	CASSLGYYEQYF
TRBV5-6	TRBJ2-3	12	CASSWRLDTQYF
TRBV21-1	TRBJ2-7	19	CASSTRSIARSRANYEQYF
TRBV5-1	TRBJ1-1	14	CASSSTGGNTEAFF
TRBV20-1	TRBJ2-7	14	CSALTSGGAYEQYF
TRBV6-1	TRBJ1-1	16	CATSGLKGGFRLEAFF
TRBV12-5	TRBJ2-7	14	CASGTTGQGYEQYF
TRBV18	TRBJ1-5	15	CASSPRTASNQPQHF
TRBV30	TRBJ1-3	13	CAWATGAGNTIYF
TRBV5-8	TRBJ1-6	14	CASRTKGTNSPLHF
TRBV25-1	TRBJ2-2	13	CASSDRGAGELFF
TRBV10-1	TRBJ2-2	14	CASSESSNTGELFF
TRBV12-3/TRBV12-4	TRBJ2-7	12	CASTTGGYEQYF
TRBV11-3	TRBJ2-7	17	CASSLDPEAGSRWEQYF
TRBV6-5	TRBJ1-1	13	CASSYSGITEAFF
TRBV12-3/TRBV12-4	TRBJ2-3	14	CASSLMAITDTQYF
TRBV9	TRBJ2-7	15	CASSVASGDSYEQYF
TRBV28	TRBJ2-7	15	CASYDRSGPLYEQYF
TRBV6-1	TRBJ1-2	15	CASSAALDNNYGCTF
TRBV27	TRBJ1-6	17	CASSLTLGGMYGSPLHF
TRBV10-3	TRBJ1-5	16	CAISESASQRGQPQHF
TRBV5-4	TRBJ2-5	15	CASSFATSGGQTQYF
TRBV27	TRBJ1-1	13	CASRSRGNTEAFF
TRBV2	TRBJ2-5	15	CASGRIRGLGETQYF
TRBV7-9	TRBJ2-1	15	CASSLSLTYYNEQFF
TRBV7-2	TRBJ2-5	13	CASSSRQDVTQYF
TRBV24-1	TRBJ2-7	14	CATAQTGSSYEQYF
TRBV29-1	TRBJ1-1	12	CSVVGRNTEAFF
TRBV20-1	TRBJ2-7	14	CSATEGTGTYEQYF
TRBV20-1	TRBJ2-5	16	CSASPMRQGNRETQYF
TRBV20-1	TRBJ2-5	13	CRASTLYSETQYF
TRBV19	TRBJ1-3	13	CASSGAYGNTIYF
TRBV19	TRBJ1-2	13	CASSSTGAYGYTF
TRBV10-1	TRBJ1-5	18	CASSELETRGFSNQPQHF
TRBV6-5	TRBJ1-4	16	CASSYVGGNTNEKLFF
TRBV6-1	TRBJ1-3	14	CASREITSGNTIYF
TRBV7-9	TRBJ1-1	18	CASSLNRRDRGSGTEAFF
TRBV6-5	TRBJ2-3	12	CASSCSLAGTYF
TRBV24-1	TRBJ1-2	16	CATSGPGTGGYYGYTF
TRBV5-1	TRBJ1-1	15	CASSLGRQGNTEAFF
TRBV11-2	TRBJ1-1	15	CASSSVGQTNTEAFF
TRBV10-2	TRBJ2-5	16	CASRRTSGGDQETQYF
TRBV6-1	TRBJ1-6	17	CASSARRESSYNSPLHF
TRBV2	TRBJ2-4	14	CASRPGQANVIQYF
TRBV7-9	TRBJ1-1	14	CASSLEGRNTEAFF
TRBV30	TRBJ1-5	13	CAWSSAGVEPQHF
TRBV19	TRBJ2-2	12	CATTPGSGELFF